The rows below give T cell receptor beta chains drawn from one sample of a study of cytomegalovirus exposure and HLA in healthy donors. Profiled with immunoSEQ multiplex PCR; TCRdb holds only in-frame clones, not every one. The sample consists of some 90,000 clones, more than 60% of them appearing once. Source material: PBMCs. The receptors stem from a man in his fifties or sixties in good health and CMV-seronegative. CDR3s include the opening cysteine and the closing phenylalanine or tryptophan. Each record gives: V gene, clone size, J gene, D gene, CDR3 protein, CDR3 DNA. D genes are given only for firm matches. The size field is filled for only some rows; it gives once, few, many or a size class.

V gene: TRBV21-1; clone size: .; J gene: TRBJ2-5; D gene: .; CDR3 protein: CASSIGQGPETQYF; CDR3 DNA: TGTGCCAGCAGCATTGGACAGGGACCCGAGACCCAGTACTTC
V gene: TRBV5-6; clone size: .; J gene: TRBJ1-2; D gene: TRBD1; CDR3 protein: CASSLEGGSRGYTF; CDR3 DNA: TGTGCCAGCAGCTTGGAAGGGGGCTCACGTGGCTACACCTTC
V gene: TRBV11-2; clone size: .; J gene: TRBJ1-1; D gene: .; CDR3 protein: CASSLVVFTEAFF; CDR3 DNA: TGTGCCAGCAGCCTGGTAGTATTCACTGAAGCTTTCTTT
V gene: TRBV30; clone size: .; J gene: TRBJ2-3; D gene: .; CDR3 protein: CAWEAQQGDTQYF; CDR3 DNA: TGTGCCTGGGAGGCCCAGCAAGGAGATACGCAGTATTTT
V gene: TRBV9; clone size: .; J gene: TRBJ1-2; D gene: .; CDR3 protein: CASSESRDTNTVNYGYTF; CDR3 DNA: TGTGCCAGCAGCGAGTCCCGGGACACCAATACCGTTAACTATGGCTACACCTTC
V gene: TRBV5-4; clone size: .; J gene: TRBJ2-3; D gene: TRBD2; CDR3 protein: CASSLVAGLVSDTQYF; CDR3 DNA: TGTGCCAGCAGCTTGGTCGCGGGACTAGTGTCAGATACGCAGTATTTT
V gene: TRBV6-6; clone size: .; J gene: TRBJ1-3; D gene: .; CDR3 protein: CASSGQISGNTIYF; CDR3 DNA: TGTGCCAGCAGTGGCCAGATCTCTGGAAACACCATATATTTT
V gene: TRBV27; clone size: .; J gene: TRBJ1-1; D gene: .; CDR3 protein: CASHSGGGAFF; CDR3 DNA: TGTGCCAGCCACTCGGGGGGGGGAGCTTTCTTT
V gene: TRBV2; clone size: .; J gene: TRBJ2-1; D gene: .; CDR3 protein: CASSAGDPYNEQFF; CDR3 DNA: TGTGCCAGCAGTGCAGGGGACCCCTACAATGAGCAGTTCTTC
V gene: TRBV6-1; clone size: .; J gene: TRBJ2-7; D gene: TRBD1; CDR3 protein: CASSEALRTGYYEQYF; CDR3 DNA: TGTGCCAGCAGTGAAGCGCTAAGGACAGGGTATTACGAGCAGTACTTC
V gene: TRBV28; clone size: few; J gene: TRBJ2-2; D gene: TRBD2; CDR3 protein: CASSSQGLAGNANTGELFF; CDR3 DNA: TGTGCCAGCAGTTCACAGGGACTAGCGGGGAACGCGAACACCGGGGAGCTGTTTTTT
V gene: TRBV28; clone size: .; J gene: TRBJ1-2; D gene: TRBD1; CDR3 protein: CASSSNGGTGKGYTF; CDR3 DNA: TGTGCCAGCAGTTCCAACGGGGGGACAGGGAAGGGCTACACCTTC
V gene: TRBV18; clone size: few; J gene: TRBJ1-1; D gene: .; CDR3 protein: CASSPVRAEAFF; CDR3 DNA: TGTGCCAGCTCACCCGTACGGGCTGAAGCTTTCTTT
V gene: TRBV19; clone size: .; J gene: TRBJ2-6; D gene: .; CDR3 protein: CASSLTAGANVLTF; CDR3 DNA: TGTGCCAGTAGTTTGACTGCTGGGGCCAACGTCCTGACTTTC
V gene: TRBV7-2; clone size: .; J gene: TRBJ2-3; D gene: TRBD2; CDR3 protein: CASSSRAGYTQYF; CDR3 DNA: TGTGCCAGCAGCTCCCGAGCGGGGTATACGCAGTATTTT
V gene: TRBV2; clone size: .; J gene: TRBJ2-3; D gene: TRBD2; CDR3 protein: CASRLAGGFTDTQYF; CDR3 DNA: TGTGCCAGCAGGTTAGCGGGAGGGTTCACAGATACGCAGTATTTT
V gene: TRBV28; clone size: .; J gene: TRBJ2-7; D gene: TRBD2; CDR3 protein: CASSYPGLAGALGSEQYF; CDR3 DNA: TGTGCCAGCAGTTACCCGGGACTAGCGGGAGCATTGGGGAGCGAGCAGTACTTC
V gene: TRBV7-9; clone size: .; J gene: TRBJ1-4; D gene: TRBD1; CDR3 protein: CASSKTWDRSNEKLFF; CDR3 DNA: TGTGCCAGCAGCAAAACATGGGACAGATCTAATGAAAAACTGTTTTTT
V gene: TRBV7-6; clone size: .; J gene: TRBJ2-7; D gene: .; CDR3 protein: CASSFGGQRTYEQYF; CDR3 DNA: TGTGCCAGCAGCTTCGGGGGACAGCGGACCTACGAGCAGTACTTC
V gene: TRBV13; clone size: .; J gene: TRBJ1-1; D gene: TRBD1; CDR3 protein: CASSSRGQGPGEAFF; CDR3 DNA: TGTGCCAGCAGCTCTCGAGGACAGGGGCCGGGGGAAGCTTTCTTT
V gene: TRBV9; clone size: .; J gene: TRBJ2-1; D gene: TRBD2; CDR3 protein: CASSVAGGTSGNEQFF; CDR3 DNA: TGTGCCAGCAGCGTAGCTGGAGGGACTAGCGGCAATGAGCAGTTCTTC
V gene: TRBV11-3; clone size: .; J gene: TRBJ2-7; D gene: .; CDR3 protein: CASSRDGGHEQYF; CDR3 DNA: TGTGCCAGCAGCCGGGATGGGGGCCACGAGCAGTACTTC
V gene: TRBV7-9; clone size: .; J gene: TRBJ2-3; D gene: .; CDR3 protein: CASTSTDTQYF; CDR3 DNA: TGTGCCAGCACGAGCACAGATACGCAGTATTTT
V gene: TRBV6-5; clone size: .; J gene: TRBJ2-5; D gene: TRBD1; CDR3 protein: CASSFRDRGETQYF; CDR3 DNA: TGTGCCAGCAGTTTCCGGGACAGGGGAGAGACCCAGTACTTC
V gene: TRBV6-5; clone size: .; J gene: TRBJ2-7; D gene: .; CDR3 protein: CASSYASNQGNEQYF; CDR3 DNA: TGTGCCAGCAGTTACGCCTCTAACCAGGGCAACGAGCAGTACTTC
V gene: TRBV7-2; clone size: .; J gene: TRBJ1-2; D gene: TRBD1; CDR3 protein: CASSLQGASGYTF; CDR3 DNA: TGTGCCAGCAGCTTGCAGGGGGCAAGTGGCTACACCTTC
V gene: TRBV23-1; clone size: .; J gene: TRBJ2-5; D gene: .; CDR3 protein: CASSHSPRAAETQYF; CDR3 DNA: TGCGCCAGCAGTCATTCCCCCAGGGCGGCGGAGACCCAGTACTTC
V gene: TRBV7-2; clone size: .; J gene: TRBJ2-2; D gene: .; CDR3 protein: CASSWPGGARGELFF; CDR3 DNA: TGTGCCAGCAGCTGGCCGGGCGGGGCGCGCGGGGAGCTGTTTTTT
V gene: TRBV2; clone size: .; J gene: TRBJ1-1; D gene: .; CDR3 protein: CATGQNKNTEAFF; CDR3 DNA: TGTGCCACCGGACAGAACAAGAACACTGAAGCTTTCTTT
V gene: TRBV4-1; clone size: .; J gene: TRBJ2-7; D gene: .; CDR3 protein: CASSQARTEGEQYF; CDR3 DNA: TGCGCCAGCAGCCAAGCCCGGACTGAGGGCGAGCAGTACTTC
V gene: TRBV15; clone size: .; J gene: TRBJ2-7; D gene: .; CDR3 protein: CATSIFRGSEQYF; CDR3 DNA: TGTGCCACCAGCATATTCAGGGGAAGCGAGCAGTACTTC
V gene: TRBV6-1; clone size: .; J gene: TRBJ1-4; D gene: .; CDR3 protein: CASNQGPKLFF; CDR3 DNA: TGTGCCAGCAACCAGGGTCCAAAACTGTTTTTT
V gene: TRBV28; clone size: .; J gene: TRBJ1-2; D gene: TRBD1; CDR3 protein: CASSLGQGAYGYTF; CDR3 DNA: TGTGCCAGCAGCCTGGGACAGGGGGCCTATGGCTACACCTTC
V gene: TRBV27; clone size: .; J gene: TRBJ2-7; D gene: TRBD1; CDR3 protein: CASSPTSFSGTGVPYEQYF; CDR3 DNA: TGTGCCAGCAGTCCCACATCATTTTCCGGGACAGGGGTCCCCTACGAGCAGTACTTC
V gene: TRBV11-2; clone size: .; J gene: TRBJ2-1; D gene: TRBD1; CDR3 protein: CASSNQGVSYYNEQFF; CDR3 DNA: TGTGCCAGCAGCAACCAGGGGGTCTCTTACTACAATGAGCAGTTCTTC
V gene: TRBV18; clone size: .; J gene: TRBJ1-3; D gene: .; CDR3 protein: CASSPLGVNSLSGNTIYF; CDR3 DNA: TGTGCCAGCTCACCGTTAGGGGTGAACTCCCTCTCTGGAAACACCATATATTTT
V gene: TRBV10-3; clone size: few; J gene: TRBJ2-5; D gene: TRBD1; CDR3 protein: CAISRGTGEETQYF; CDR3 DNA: TGTGCCATCAGCCGAGGGACAGGCGAAGAGACCCAGTACTTC
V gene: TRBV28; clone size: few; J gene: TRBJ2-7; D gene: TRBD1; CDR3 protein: CASISGGPYEQYF; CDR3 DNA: TGTGCCAGCATATCAGGGGGCCCCTACGAGCAGTACTTC
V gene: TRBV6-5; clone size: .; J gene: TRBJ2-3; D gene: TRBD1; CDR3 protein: CASSYYGRQGADTQYF; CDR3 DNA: TGTGCCAGCAGTTACTATGGGCGTCAGGGGGCAGATACGCAGTATTTT
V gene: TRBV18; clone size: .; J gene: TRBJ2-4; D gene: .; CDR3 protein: CASSPAVTKNIQYF; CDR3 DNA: TGTGCCAGCTCACCGGCCGTCACCAAAAACATTCAGTACTTC
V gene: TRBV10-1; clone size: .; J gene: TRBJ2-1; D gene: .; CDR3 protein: CASSEGLAPREQFF; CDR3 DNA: TGCGCCAGCAGTGAGGGTTTGGCCCCCAGGGAGCAGTTCTTC
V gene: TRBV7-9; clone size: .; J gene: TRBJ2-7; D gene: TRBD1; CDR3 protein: CASSLGDRDHEQYF; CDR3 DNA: TGTGCCAGCAGCTTAGGGGACAGGGACCACGAGCAGTACTTC
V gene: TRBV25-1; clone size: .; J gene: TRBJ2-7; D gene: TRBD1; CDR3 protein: CASSGPGTANF; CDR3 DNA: TGTGCCAGCAGTGGACCCGGGACAGCAAACTTC
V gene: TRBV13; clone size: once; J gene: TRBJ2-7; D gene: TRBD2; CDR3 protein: CASSLRGGATGEQYF; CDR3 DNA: TGTGCCAGCAGCTTACGGGGAGGGGCCACCGGCGAGCAGTACTTC
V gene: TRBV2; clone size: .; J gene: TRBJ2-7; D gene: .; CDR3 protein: CASKTDNYRVGHEQYF; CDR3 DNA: TGTGCCAGCAAGACAGACAACTACAGGGTCGGCCACGAGCAGTACTTC
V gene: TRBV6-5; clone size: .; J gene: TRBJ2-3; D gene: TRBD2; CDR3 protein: CASSWGLAGVTDTQYF; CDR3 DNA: TGTGCCAGCAGTTGGGGACTAGCGGGGGTCACAGATACGCAGTATTTT
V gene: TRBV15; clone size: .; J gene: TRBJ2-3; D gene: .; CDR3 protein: CATSVAGRSDTQYF; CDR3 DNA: TGTGCCACCAGCGTGGCAGGGCGTTCAGATACGCAGTATTTT
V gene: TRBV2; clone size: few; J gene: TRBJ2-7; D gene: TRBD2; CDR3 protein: CASGLVPEYEQYF; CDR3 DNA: TGTGCCAGTGGACTAGTACCCGAATACGAGCAGTACTTC
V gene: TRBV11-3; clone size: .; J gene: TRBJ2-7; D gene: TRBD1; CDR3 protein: CASSLGQGSNEQYF; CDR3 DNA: TGTGCCAGCAGCTTGGGACAGGGGAGCAACGAGCAGTACTTC
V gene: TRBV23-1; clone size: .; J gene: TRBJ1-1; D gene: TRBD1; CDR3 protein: CASRLPGTGRTEAFF; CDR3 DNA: TGCGCCAGCAGACTTCCCGGGACAGGACGCACTGAAGCTTTCTTT
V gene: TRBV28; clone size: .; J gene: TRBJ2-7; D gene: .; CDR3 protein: CASGFTPGKSYEQYF; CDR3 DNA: TGTGCCAGCGGTTTTACGCCAGGGAAATCCTACGAGCAGTACTTC
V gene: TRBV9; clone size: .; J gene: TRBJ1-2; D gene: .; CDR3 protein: CASTTLGGRYGYTF; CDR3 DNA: TGTGCCAGCACCACCCTCGGGGGGCGGTATGGCTACACCTTC